This is a list of T cell receptor beta chains from one sample in a study of T cells after yellow fever vaccination. TCRdb re-called the 5' RACE reads through MiXCR, storing one row per CDR3 protein. Of 400,000 or so distinct CDR3 sequences detected, more than 5.5% appear once; the ten largest clones hold approximately 16%. The specimen comprised PBMCs, sampled 5 days after the yellow fever booster vaccination. The source of these receptors is a man aged 25-45 years who received the YFV17D yellow fever vaccine. The CDR3 runs from the conserved cysteine through the conserved F or W. A D gene is named only where the DNA matches it firmly. The listing skips clone size in some rows; elsewhere it reads once, few, many or a size class.

V gene	clone size	J gene	D gene	CDR3 DNA	CDR3 protein
TRBV2	-	TRBJ2-3	TRBD2	TGTGCCACCGAGCGGGAGCCCACAGATACGCAGTATTTT	CATEREPTDTQYF
TRBV9	-	TRBJ2-3	-	TGTGCCAGCAGCGTATTTACCGGGGGCACAGATACGCAGTATTTT	CASSVFTGGTDTQYF
TRBV12-3/TRBV12-4	many	TRBJ2-2	-	TGTGCCAGCAGTTTTTCCGGGGAGCTGTTTTTT	CASSFSGELFF
TRBV2	many	TRBJ2-2	-	TGTGCCAGCAGTGCAACCCATAGCACCGGGGAGCTGTTTTTT	CASSATHSTGELFF
TRBV5-5	-	TRBJ2-5	-	TGTGCCAGCAGCTTGGACCAGCCCAGGGGGACCCAGTACTTC	CASSLDQPRGTQYF
TRBV5-1	-	TRBJ2-1	TRBD1	TGCGCCAGCAGCTTGGTGGGACAGGGCGTTGATGAGCAGTTCTTC	CASSLVGQGVDEQFF
TRBV12-3/TRBV12-4	few	TRBJ1-1	TRBD1	TGTGCCAGCAGTCCAGGGGGGATCTCTGAAGCTTTCTTT	CASSPGGISEAFF
TRBV20-1	-	TRBJ2-7	TRBD2	TGCAGTGCTAGGGCCGGACTAGCGGGAGCCTACGAGCAGTACTTC	CSARAGLAGAYEQYF
TRBV6-5	-	TRBJ2-6	-	TGTGCCAGCAGCTACTTCGACGGCGGATCAGGGGCCAACGTCCTGACTTTC	CASSYFDGGSGANVLTF
TRBV30	-	TRBJ2-5	-	TGTGCCTGGAGTTGGGGCGAAGTAGAGACCCAGTACTTC	CAWSWGEVETQYF
TRBV9	-	TRBJ2-1	TRBD2	TGTGCCAGCAGCGTAGCTGGGCGGGAGCTCTACAATGAGCAGTTCTTC	CASSVAGRELYNEQFF
TRBV5-5	-	TRBJ2-5	-	TGTGCCAGCAGCTTGGGCTATTTAGCGTCGTACCAAGAGACCCAGTACTTC	CASSLGYLASYQETQYF
TRBV18	-	TRBJ1-4	TRBD1	TGTGCCAGCTCGCCGGGACAGAGAGAAAAACTGTTTTTT	CASSPGQREKLFF
TRBV27	-	TRBJ2-6	TRBD1	TGTGCCAGCCGTCCCGGGACAGGGAGCTCTGGGGCCAACGTCCTGACTTTC	CASRPGTGSSGANVLTF
TRBV5-3	-	TRBJ2-3	TRBD2	TGTGCCATGAGCCCTGCGGCTAGCGGGAGAGATACGCAGTATTTT	CAMSPAASGRDTQYF
TRBV20-1	few	TRBJ2-7	-	TGCAGTGCCGTAGATGGATACGAGCAGTACTTC	CSAVDGYEQYF
TRBV12-3/TRBV12-4	-	TRBJ2-1	TRBD2	TGTGCCAGCAGTCCAAAGCGGGGAGACTACAATGAGCAGTTCTTC	CASSPKRGDYNEQFF